Listed below are T cell receptor beta chains from one sample, sequenced in a study of T cell changes during pregnancy in multiple sclerosis. Method: immunoSEQ multiplex PCR; TCRdb's copy keeps in-frame clones and lacks some. The table lists 20,000 to 25,000 clones, 85% of them singletons. The material was CD8+ T cells from peripheral blood mononuclear cells, obtained in the first trimester of pregnancy. The receptors were gathered from a female donor in good health, enrolled as a control in a pregnancy study. Each CDR3 is given with its conserved first and last residue. A D gene is named only where the DNA matches it firmly. Clone size is stated in some rows and not others, as once, few, many or a class when expanded.

J,D,V,size,DNA,CDR3
TRBJ1-1,NA,TRBV11-2,NA,TGTGCCAGCAGCTTCTTACGGGAAATGAACACTGAAGCTTTCTTT,CASSFLREMNTEAFF
TRBJ1-5,TRBD1,TRBV28,once,TGTGCCAGCAGTTCATCGGACAGGGATAGCAATCAGCCCCAGCATTTT,CASSSSDRDSNQPQHF
TRBJ2-7,NA,TRBV5-3,few,TGTGCCAGAAGCTTGGACAGCTCCTACGAGCAGTACTTC,CARSLDSSYEQYF
TRBJ1-4,TRBD1,TRBV9,NA,TGTGCCAGCAGCGCCCGGACAGGGGGCTCTGAAAAACTGTTTTTT,CASSARTGGSEKLFF
TRBJ1-5,NA,TRBV7-7,NA,TGTGCCAGCAGACTCCTCGGCGGCAGGGCTTATAGCAATCAGCCCCAGCATTTT,CASRLLGGRAYSNQPQHF
TRBJ1-1,NA,TRBV6-1,few,TGTGCCAGCAGTGAAGGGACACGGAACACTGAAGCTTTCTTT,CASSEGTRNTEAFF
TRBJ1-4,NA,TRBV7-2,NA,TGTGCCAGCAGCTTAGCGAGTCCTAATGAAAAACTGTTTTTT,CASSLASPNEKLFF
TRBJ2-1,NA,TRBV20-1,NA,TGCAGTGCTCCGGGAGCGCAGTTCTTC,CSAPGAQFF
TRBJ1-2,NA,TRBV5-5,NA,TGTGCCAGCAGCTTGGATTTAAACAGGGGCTACACCTTC,CASSLDLNRGYTF
TRBJ2-3,TRBD2,TRBV28,few,TGTGCCAGCAGTTCCCCAGGACTAGCGGGGGGAAGACTCACAGATACGCAGTATTTT,CASSSPGLAGGRLTDTQYF
TRBJ2-7,NA,TRBV4-1,NA,TGCGCCAGCAGCCCGGCAGGATACCCATCCTCCTACGAGCAGTACTTC,CASSPAGYPSSYEQYF
TRBJ2-7,TRBD2,TRBV4-3,NA,TGCGCCAGCAGCCAAGGTATCGGGGGGGGCTACGAGCAGTACTTC,CASSQGIGGGYEQYF
TRBJ1-2,TRBD1,TRBV11-2,NA,TGTGCCAGCAGCGAGTACGCGACAGGGGTGGGAGGTGGCTACACCTTC,CASSEYATGVGGGYTF
TRBJ1-4,NA,TRBV19,NA,TGTGCCAGTGCAGAGGGGGAAACTAATGAAAAACTGTTTTTT,CASAEGETNEKLFF
TRBJ2-3,TRBD2,TRBV11-2,NA,TGTGCCAGCAGCTTAGGACTAGCGGGAGGCACAGATACGCAGTATTTT,CASSLGLAGGTDTQYF
TRBJ2-3,NA,TRBV5-1,NA,TGCGCCAGCAGCTTGGAGGGGGGGGCTGATACGCAGTATTTT,CASSLEGGADTQYF
TRBJ2-7,TRBD2,TRBV7-2,few,TGTGCCAGCAGCTACCCCCGGAAAGCGGGGAACGAGCAGTACTTC,CASSYPRKAGNEQYF
TRBJ1-2,TRBD1,TRBV13,NA,TGTGCCAGCAGCACCTTCGACAGGGATAACTATGGCTACACCTTC,CASSTFDRDNYGYTF
TRBJ2-2,TRBD2,TRBV6-1,NA,TGTGCCAGCAGTGAACTAGCGGGAGACACCGGGGAGCTGTTTTTT,CASSELAGDTGELFF
TRBJ2-7,TRBD1,TRBV5-4,NA,TGTGCCAGCAGCTCCCGGACAGGACGCGAGCAGTACTTC,CASSSRTGREQYF
TRBJ2-7,TRBD2,TRBV9,NA,TGTGCCAGCAGCGCCCGCCCGGGAGGGGTTTACGAGCAGTACTTC,CASSARPGGVYEQYF
TRBJ1-2,NA,TRBV18,NA,TGTGCCAGCTCATTCAGGGGCTATGGCTACACCTTC,CASSFRGYGYTF
TRBJ1-1,NA,TRBV28,NA,TGTGCCAGCAGTTTAGGGAGGGGTGTTCTCATGAACACTGAAGCTTTCTTT,CASSLGRGVLMNTEAFF
TRBJ2-2,NA,TRBV4-3,NA,TGCGCCAGCAGCCAAGATCTCGGGGGAATAGGGGGGGAGCTGTTTTTT,CASSQDLGGIGGELFF
TRBJ1-1,NA,TRBV5-4,NA,TGTGCCAGCAGCTTGGGAGGCCCACGGTTAACTGAAGCTTTCTTT,CASSLGGPRLTEAFF
TRBJ2-1,TRBD1,TRBV9,NA,TGTGCCAGCAGCGTCCCAGGGGGTACGGGCTACAATGAGCAGTTCTTC,CASSVPGGTGYNEQFF
TRBJ2-2,TRBD1,TRBV19,few,TGTGCCATCGGGACAGGGAACACCGGGGAGCTGTTTTTT,CAIGTGNTGELFF
TRBJ2-1,TRBD2,TRBV19,NA,TGTGCCAGTAGTACAACCGGGACTAGCGGGACTTACAATGAGCAGTTCTTC,CASSTTGTSGTYNEQFF
TRBJ1-5,NA,TRBV25-1,once,TGTGCCAGCAGTGAGGGGGCGAGCAATCAGCCCCAGCATTTT,CASSEGASNQPQHF
TRBJ2-1,TRBD2,TRBV7-7,once,TGTGCTAGCAGCTTATTGCCTAGCGGGAGTAAGAATGAGCAGTTCTTC,CASSLLPSGSKNEQFF
TRBJ1-2,TRBD1,TRBV7-9,NA,TGTGCCAGCAGGAAGACTGACAGGGGAGAGGACTATGGCTACACCTTC,CASRKTDRGEDYGYTF
TRBJ2-1,TRBD2,TRBV4-2,NA,TGTGCCAGCAGCCAAGGTTTCGAGCGGGGGTACAATGAGCAGTTCTTC,CASSQGFERGYNEQFF
TRBJ1-2,NA,TRBV5-1,once,TGCGCCAGCAGCTTGGTCGGGGGGGACTATGGCTACACCTTC,CASSLVGGDYGYTF
TRBJ1-1,NA,TRBV30,NA,TGTGCCTGGGCCAGCGGTATATCAGATGGAGAAGCTTTCTTT,CAWASGISDGEAFF
TRBJ2-1,NA,TRBV7-3,NA,TGTGCCAGCAGCCTAAACGGGGGGCGCAGCTCCTACAATGAGCAGTTCTTC,CASSLNGGRSSYNEQFF
TRBJ2-7,TRBD2,TRBV15,NA,TGTGCCACCAGCAGAGATGTAGCGGGTGCCTACGAGCAGTACTTC,CATSRDVAGAYEQYF
TRBJ2-5,NA,TRBV30,NA,TGTGCCTGGAGCACAGGCAGGGGAGGGGAGACCCAGTACTTC,CAWSTGRGGETQYF
TRBJ1-2,NA,TRBV7-2,NA,TGTGCCAGCAGCTTAGACCTCGTCGAGGGCTACACCTTC,CASSLDLVEGYTF
TRBJ2-1,TRBD2,TRBV19,NA,TGTGCCAGTAGTATAGAAACCGGGACTAGCGGGGGTGAGCAGTTCTTC,CASSIETGTSGGEQFF
TRBJ2-3,NA,TRBV13,NA,TGTGCCAGCAGCACCCTGGCGGGGAAAGATACGCAGTATTTT,CASSTLAGKDTQYF
TRBJ2-5,NA,TRBV27,NA,TGTGCCAGCATCCTCGGAGAGACCCAGTACTTC,CASILGETQYF
TRBJ1-1,TRBD1,TRBV4-1,NA,TGCGCCAGCAGCCTCCGGACAGGGAGGATGGACACTGAAGCTTTCTTT,CASSLRTGRMDTEAFF
TRBJ2-7,TRBD1,TRBV13,NA,TGTGCCAGCAGTGAGGGGGACAGCTCCTACGAGCAGTACTTC,CASSEGDSSYEQYF
TRBJ2-7,TRBD2,TRBV6-5,NA,TGTGCCAGCAGTAGTAGCGGGATGCACTCCTACGAGCAGTACTTC,CASSSSGMHSYEQYF
TRBJ1-1,NA,TRBV9,NA,TGTGCCAGCAGCTTATCAGCAGGGAACACTGAAGCTTTCTTT,CASSLSAGNTEAFF
TRBJ1-1,TRBD1,TRBV7-8,NA,TGTGCCAGCAGCTTAGGGACAGGGTGGACTGAAGCTTTCTTT,CASSLGTGWTEAFF
TRBJ1-1,NA,TRBV7-9,NA,TGTGCCAGCAGCCCCCCCTTAGTCAACACTGAAGCTTTCTTT,CASSPPLVNTEAFF
TRBJ2-2,TRBD2,TRBV4-1,NA,TGCGCCAGCAGCACTCGCTCGCCAGCGGGAGGCCCTCATACCGGGGAGCTGTTTTTT,CASSTRSPAGGPHTGELFF
TRBJ2-1,NA,TRBV6-1,NA,TGTGCCAGCAGTGAAGAGTCCGCAGGGTACAATGAGCAGTTCTTC,CASSEESAGYNEQFF
TRBJ2-3,TRBD2,TRBV6-4,NA,TGTGCCAGCAGCCTGACTAGCGGGAACACAGATACGCAGTATTTT,CASSLTSGNTDTQYF
TRBJ1-1,TRBD1,TRBV28,NA,TGTGCCAGCAGATACGAGGCAGGGGGCACTGAAGCTTTCTTT,CASRYEAGGTEAFF
TRBJ2-1,NA,TRBV6-1,medium-sized,TGTGCCAGCAGTGTCCCCGCGGGCGAGTACAATGAGCAGTTCTTC,CASSVPAGEYNEQFF
TRBJ2-7,TRBD2,TRBV10-2,NA,TGCGCCAGCAGGGGACTAGCGGGAGATCGGCCCTACGAGCAGTACTTC,CASRGLAGDRPYEQYF
TRBJ2-3,TRBD1,TRBV19,NA,TGTGCCAGTAGTTCACCGAGGCAGGGGGCAGATACGCAGTATTTT,CASSSPRQGADTQYF
TRBJ2-6,NA,TRBV6-4,NA,TGTGCCAGCAGTGACAGGGAGGGGGCCAACGTCCTGACTTTC,CASSDREGANVLTF